These 12 T cell receptor beta chains were all obtained from the same sample, sequenced in a study of PD-1 blockade in classical Hodgkin lymphoma. The data were produced by immunoSEQ multiplex PCR, yet TCRdb's version contains in-frame clones alone and is incomplete. Of tens of thousands of clones listed, approximately 91% are singletons. Time point here: newly diagnosed, previously untreated cHL patient sample. The material sequenced was peripheral blood mononuclear cells (PBMCs). The receptors stem from a human donor with classical Hodgkin lymphoma.

The rearrangement joins TRBV10-3 to TRBJ1-1; 9 bases fit TRBD1. V was clipped by 6 bases and J by 5 bases; unmatched bases: 10. Germline V lookup: CDR1 ENHRY, CDR2 SYGVKD. This CDR3 has 15 residues. CDR3 nucleotides: TGTGCCATCAGCCCGGGACAGGGAGTTCGGACTGAAGCTTTCTTT. Protein sequence: CAISPGQGVRTEAFF.

The chain uses TRBV28 and TRBJ2-7; D tentatively reads TRBD1 or TRBD2 (6 bases each). The CDR3 runs 13 residues. V was clipped by 8 bases and J by 5 bases, with 16 bases between them. CDR1 and CDR2 from the germline V gene are MDHEN and SYDVKM. CDR3 sequence (DNA): TGTGCCAGCGGCCAAGGGGGGCGGAACGAGCAGTACTTC. This sequence encodes CASGQGGRNEQYF.

V is TRBV7-3 and J is TRBJ2-5; the D gene could be TRBD1 or TRBD2 (6 bases each). The germline gives CDR1 SGHTA, CDR2 FQGTGA. CDR3 size: 15 residues. Between the trimmed V and J ends, which lost 5 bases and 5 bases, there was a span of 18 bases. CDR3 coding DNA: TGTGCCAGCAGCGCAAGACTAGGGGGGCGGGAGACCCAGTACTTC. It is translated as CASSARLGGRETQYF.

This chain connects TRBV28 to TRBJ2-1; a weak D match, TRBD2 (6 bases). Germline assignment: CDR1 MDHEN and CDR2 SYDVKM. Trimming removed 2 bases at V and 7 bases at J, with 9 bases between. There are 13 residues in the CDR3. CDR3 loop: CASSLGLANEQFF. In nucleotides, the CDR3 is TGTGCCAGCAGTTTAGGGCTAGCGAATGAGCAGTTCTTC. Full variable domain (remainder filled in from reference TRBV28 and TRBJ2-1): DVKVTQSSRYLVKRTGEKVFLECVQDMDHENMFWYRQDPGLGLRLIYFSYDVKMKEKGDIPEGYSVSREKKERFSLILESASTNQTSMYLCASSLGLANEQFFGPGTRLTVL.

The chain recombines TRBV19 with TRBJ1-2; unclear D gene. The V end was cut by 3 bases, the J end by 7 bases, with 12 bases between. Per germline, CDR1 LNHDA and CDR2 SQIVND (reference sequence). The CDR3 runs 13 residues. As DNA, the CDR3 is TGTGCCAGTAGTATCGATATGCCGGGTGGCTACACCTTC. Its protein product is CASSIDMPGGYTF.

The CDR3 is CASSPRTGANNEQFF. CDR3 coding DNA: TGTGCCAGCAGCCCCCGGACAGGGGCAAACAATGAGCAGTTCTTC. V is TRBV7-9 and J is TRBJ2-1, with TRBD1 matching over 9 bases. The length of the CDR3 is 15 residues. Per germline, CDR1 SEHNR and CDR2 FQNEAQ (reference sequence). Trimming took 5 bases from V and 5 from J; bases not matched to a gene: 7.

This chain uses TRBV9 with TRBJ2-2, with D maybe TRBD1 (6 bases). The CDR3 runs to 16 residues. CDR1 and CDR2 from the germline V gene are SGDLS and YYNGEE. V lost 0 bases and J 1 base, leaving 10 bases between the germline ends. CDR3 nucleotide sequence: TGTGCCAGCAGCGTAGGCCCGGGACAGAACACCGGGGAGCTGTTTTTT. Encoded protein: CASSVGPGQNTGELFF. Combining the CDR3 with reference TRBV9 and TRBJ2-2 gives the whole variable domain DSGVTQTPKHLITATGQRVTLRCSPRSGDLSVYWYQQSLDQGLQFLIQYYNGEERAKGNILERFSAQQFPDLHSELNLSSLELGDSALYFCASSVGPGQNTGELFFGEGSRLTVL.

V is TRBV5-1 and J is TRBJ2-5, with 7 bases lining up with TRBD2. The germline gives CDR1 SGHRS, CDR2 YFSETQ. This CDR3 is built from 14 residues. V trimming: 3 bases; J trimming: 5 bases; junction bases outside the gene matches: 7. Here the CDR3 reads CASSWEGRRETQYF. The CDR3 DNA is TGCGCCAGCAGCTGGGAGGGACGGAGGGAGACCCAGTACTTC.

V and J are TRBV7-9 and TRBJ1-1; D possibly corresponds to TRBD1 (6 bases). This CDR3 spans 13 amino acids. Between the trimmed V and J ends, which lost 1 base and 11 bases, there was a span of 14 bases. From germline, CDR1 is SEHNR and CDR2 FQNEAQ (reference sequence). The CDR3 bases are TGTGCCAGCAGCTTAGACGGGGGCCGCTTGGCTTTCTTT. The encoded protein is CASSLDGGRLAFF.

V is TRBV28 and J is TRBJ2-2, with 9 positions matching TRBD1. Germline CDR1 is MDHEN and CDR2 is SYDVKM. J lost 1 base, V lost 7 bases, and 16 bases had no gene match. The CDR3 totals 19 residues. CDR3 region: CASNSGTGIPLENTGELFF. DNA of the CDR3: TGTGCCAGCAATTCCGGGACAGGGATTCCCCTAGAGAACACCGGGGAGCTGTTTTTT.

The chain couples TRBV20-1 to TRBJ1-2; possibly TRBD1 for D (5 bases). Trimming cost V 7 bases and J 4 bases, with 10 bases left between them. The CDR3 has 11 residues. Germline values: CDR1 DFQATT, CDR2 SNEGSKA (reference sequence). CDR3: CSGAGGYGYTF. The CDR3 bases are TGCAGTGGGGCGGGGGGCTATGGCTACACCTTC.

The J gene is TRBJ2-4, the V gene TRBV5-4, with 7 positions matching TRBD1. J gave up 0 bases and V 2 bases, and 17 bases lay outside the gene matches. In germline, CDR1 is SGHNT, CDR2 YYREEE (reference sequence). CDR3 length: 20 amino acids. CDR3 coding DNA: TGTGCCAGCAGCTTAGTCCGGGACAGCACAACGTTTCTAGCCAAAAACATTCAGTACTTC. It yields the protein CASSLVRDSTTFLAKNIQYF.